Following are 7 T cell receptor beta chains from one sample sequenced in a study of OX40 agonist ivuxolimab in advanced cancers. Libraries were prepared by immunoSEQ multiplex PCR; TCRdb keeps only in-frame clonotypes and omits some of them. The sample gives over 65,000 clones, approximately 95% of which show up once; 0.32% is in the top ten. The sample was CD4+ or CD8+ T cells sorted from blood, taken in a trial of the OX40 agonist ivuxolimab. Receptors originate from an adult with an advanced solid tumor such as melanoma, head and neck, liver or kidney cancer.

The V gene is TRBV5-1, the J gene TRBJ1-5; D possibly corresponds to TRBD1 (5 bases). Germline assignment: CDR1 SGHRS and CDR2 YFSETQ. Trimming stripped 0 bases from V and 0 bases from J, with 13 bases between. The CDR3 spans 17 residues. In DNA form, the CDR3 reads TGCGCCAGCAGCTTGGGCGGGGTAGGGGATAGCAATCAGCCCCAGCATTTT. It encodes CASSLGGVGDSNQPQHF.

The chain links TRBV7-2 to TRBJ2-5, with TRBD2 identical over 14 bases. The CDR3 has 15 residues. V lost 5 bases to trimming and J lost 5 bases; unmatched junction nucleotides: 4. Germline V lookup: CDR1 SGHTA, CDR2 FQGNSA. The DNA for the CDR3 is TGTGCCAGCAGCAAGGGACTAGCGGGAGCGGAGACCCAGTACTTC. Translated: CASSKGLAGAETQYF. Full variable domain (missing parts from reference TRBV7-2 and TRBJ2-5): GAGVSQSPSNKVTEKGKDVELRCDPISGHTALYWYRQSLGQGLEFLIYFQGNSAPDKSGLPSDRFSAERTGGSVSTLTIQRTQQEDSAVYLCASSKGLAGAETQYFGPGTRLLVL.

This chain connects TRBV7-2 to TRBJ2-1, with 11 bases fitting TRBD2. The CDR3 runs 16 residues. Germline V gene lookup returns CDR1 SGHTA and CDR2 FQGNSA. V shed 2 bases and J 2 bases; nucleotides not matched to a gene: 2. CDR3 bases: TGTGCCAGCAGCTTAAATAGCGGGGGGGCCTACAATGAGCAGTTCTTC. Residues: CASSLNSGGAYNEQFF. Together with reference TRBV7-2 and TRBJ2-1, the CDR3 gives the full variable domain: GAGVSQSPSNKVTEKGKDVELRCDPISGHTALYWYRQSLGQGLEFLIYFQGNSAPDKSGLPSDRFSAERTGGSVSTLTIQRTQQEDSAVYLCASSLNSGGAYNEQFFGPGTRLTVL.

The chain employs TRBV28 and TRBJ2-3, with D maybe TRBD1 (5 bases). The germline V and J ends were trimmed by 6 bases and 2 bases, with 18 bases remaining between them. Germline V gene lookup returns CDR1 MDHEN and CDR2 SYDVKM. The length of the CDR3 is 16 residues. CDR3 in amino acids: CASRNLQERNTDTQYF. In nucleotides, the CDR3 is TGTGCCAGCAGGAATTTACAGGAAAGGAACACAGATACGCAGTATTTT.

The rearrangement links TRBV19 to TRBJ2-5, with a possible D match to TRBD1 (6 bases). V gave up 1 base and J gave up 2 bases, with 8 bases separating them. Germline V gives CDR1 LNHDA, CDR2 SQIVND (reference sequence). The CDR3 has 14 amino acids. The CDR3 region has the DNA TGTGCCAGTAGTATAGGTGGACAGCAAGAGACCCAGTACTTC. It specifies CASSIGGQQETQYF. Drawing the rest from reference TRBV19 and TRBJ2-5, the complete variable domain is DGGITQSPKYLFRKEGQNVTLSCEQNLNHDAMYWYRQDPGQGLRLIYYSQIVNDFQKGDIAEGYSVSREKKESFPLTVTSAQKNPTAFYLCASSIGGQQETQYFGPGTRLLVL.

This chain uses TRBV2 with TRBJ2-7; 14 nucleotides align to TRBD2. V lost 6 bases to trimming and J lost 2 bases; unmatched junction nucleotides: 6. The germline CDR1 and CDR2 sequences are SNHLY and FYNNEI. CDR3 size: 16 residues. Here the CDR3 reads CASRGPGLAGAYEQYF. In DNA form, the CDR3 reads TGTGCCAGCAGGGGGCCGGGACTAGCGGGGGCCTACGAGCAGTACTTC.

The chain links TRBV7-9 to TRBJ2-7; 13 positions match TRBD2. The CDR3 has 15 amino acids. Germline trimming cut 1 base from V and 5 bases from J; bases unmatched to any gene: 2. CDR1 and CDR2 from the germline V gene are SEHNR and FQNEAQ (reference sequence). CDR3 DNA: TGTGCCAGCAGCTTAGGACTAGCGGGAGGAGACGAGCAGTACTTC. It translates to CASSLGLAGGDEQYF.